This T cell receptor (beta chain) was obtained from a study of blood T cell repertoires in COVID-19. The CDR3 extends over 15 amino acids. Trimming pared 5 bases from V and 3 bases from J, leaving 17 bases between. Germline V gene data show CDR1 as SEHNR and CDR2 as FQNEAQ (reference sequence). Data came from immunoSEQ multiplex PCR; TCRdb stores just in-frame clones and leaves some out. The data contain roughly 400,000 clones, around nine tenths of them seen just once; the ten biggest clones take up roughly 1.4%. Exposed study participants had met a COVID-19 case within 2 weeks before entry. The receptor's source is a woman aged 18-29 years who had been exposed to COVID-19. Sequencing was carried out using PBMCs or T cells enriched from blood (not recorded which). The gene calls are TRBV7-9 and TRBJ2-7; weak D call: TRBD1 (6 bases). In nucleotides, the CDR3 is TGTGCCAGCAGCCATCGACAGGAAGGTGGCTACGAGCAGTACTTC. Its translation is CASSHRQEGGYEQYF.